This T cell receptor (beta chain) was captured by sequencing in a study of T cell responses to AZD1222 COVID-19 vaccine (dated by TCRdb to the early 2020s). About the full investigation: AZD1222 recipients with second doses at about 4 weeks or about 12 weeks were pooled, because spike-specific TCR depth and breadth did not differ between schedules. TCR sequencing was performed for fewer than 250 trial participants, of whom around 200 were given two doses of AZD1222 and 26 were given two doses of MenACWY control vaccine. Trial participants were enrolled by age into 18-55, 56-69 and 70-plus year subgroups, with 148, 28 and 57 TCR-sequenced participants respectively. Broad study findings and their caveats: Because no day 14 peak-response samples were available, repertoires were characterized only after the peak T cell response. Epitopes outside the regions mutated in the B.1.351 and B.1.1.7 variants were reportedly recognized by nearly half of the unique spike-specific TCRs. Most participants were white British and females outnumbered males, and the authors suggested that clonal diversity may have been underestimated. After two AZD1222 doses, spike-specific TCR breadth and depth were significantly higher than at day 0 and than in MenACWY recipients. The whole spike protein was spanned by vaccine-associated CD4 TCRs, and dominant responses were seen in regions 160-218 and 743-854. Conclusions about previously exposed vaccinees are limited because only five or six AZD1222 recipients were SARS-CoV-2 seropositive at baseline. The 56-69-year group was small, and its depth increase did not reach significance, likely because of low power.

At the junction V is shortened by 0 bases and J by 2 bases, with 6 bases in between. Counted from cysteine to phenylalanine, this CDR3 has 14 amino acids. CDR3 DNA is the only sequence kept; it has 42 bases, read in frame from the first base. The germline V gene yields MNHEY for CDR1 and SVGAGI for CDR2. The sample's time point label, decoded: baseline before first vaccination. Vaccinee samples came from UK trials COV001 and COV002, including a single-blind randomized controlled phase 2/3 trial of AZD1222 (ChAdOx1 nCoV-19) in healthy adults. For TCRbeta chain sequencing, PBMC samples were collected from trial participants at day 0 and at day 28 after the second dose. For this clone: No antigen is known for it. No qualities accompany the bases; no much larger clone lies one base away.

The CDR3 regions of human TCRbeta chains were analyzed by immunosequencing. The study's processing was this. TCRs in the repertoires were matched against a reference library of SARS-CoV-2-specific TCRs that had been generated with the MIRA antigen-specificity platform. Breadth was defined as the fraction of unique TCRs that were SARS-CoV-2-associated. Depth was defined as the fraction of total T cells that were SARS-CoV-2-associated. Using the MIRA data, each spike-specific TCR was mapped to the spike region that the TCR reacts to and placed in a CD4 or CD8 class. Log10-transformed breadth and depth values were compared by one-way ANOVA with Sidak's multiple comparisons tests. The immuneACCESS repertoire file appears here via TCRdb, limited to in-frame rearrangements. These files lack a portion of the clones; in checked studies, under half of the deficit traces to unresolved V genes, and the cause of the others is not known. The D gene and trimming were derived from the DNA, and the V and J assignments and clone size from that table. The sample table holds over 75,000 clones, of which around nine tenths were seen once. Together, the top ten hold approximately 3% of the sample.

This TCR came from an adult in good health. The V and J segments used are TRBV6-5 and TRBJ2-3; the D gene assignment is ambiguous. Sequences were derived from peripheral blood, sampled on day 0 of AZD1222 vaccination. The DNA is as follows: TGTGCCAGCAGTTACTCCCAGGACACAGATACGCAGTATTTT. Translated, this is CASSYSQDTDTQYF.